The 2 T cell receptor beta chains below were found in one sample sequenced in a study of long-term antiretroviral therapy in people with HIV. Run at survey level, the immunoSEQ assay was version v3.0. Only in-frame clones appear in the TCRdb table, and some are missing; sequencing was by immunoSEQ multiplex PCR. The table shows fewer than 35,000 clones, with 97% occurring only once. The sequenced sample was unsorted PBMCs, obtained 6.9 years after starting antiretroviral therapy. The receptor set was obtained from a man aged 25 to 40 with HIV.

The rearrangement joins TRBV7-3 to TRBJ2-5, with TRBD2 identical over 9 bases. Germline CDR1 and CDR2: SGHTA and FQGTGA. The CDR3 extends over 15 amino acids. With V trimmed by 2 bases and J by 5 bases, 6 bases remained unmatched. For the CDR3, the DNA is TGTGCCAGCAGCTTAGGGGGACTAGCAAGTGAGACCCAGTACTTC. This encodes CASSLGGLASETQYF.

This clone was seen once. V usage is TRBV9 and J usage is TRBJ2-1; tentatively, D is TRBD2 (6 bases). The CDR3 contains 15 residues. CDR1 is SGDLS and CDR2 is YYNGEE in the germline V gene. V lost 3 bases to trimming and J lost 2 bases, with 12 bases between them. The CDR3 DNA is TGTGCCAGCAGCGGAGCGGGCTCGGCCTACAATGAGCAGTTCTTC. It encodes CASSGAGSAYNEQFF.